One and the same sample provided the 23 T cell receptor beta chains below, sequenced in a study of blood T cell repertoires in COVID-19. Repertoires were generated with immunoSEQ multiplex PCR, while TCRdb's copy carries only in-frame clones and drops some. The data show 200,000 to 250,000 clones, 80% seen once. Sequenced sample: PBMCs or T cells enriched from blood (not recorded which). These receptors were taken from a man aged 25 to 40 with acute COVID-19.

J is TRBJ2-1 and V is TRBV7-9; D not certain. V lost 1 base and J lost 3, with 10 bases in between. The CDR3 spans 15 residues. The germline V gene encodes CDR1 SEHNR and CDR2 FQNEAQ (reference sequence). Here the CDR3 DNA reads TGTGCCAGCAGCTTAGGTCCTAGAGGCTACAATGAGCAGTTCTTC. Amino acids: CASSLGPRGYNEQFF.

The chain employs TRBV3-1 (or the pseudogene TRBV3-2) and TRBJ1-2; the match to TRBD1 covers 9 bases. The CDR3 sequence is 14 residues long. Unmatched junction bases numbered 8, after V lost 4 bases and J lost 8 bases. CDR1 and CDR2 (germline): LGHDT, YNNKEL (reference sequence). CDR3 loop: CASSRLQGARGYTF. In DNA, the CDR3 is TGTGCCAGCAGCCGGTTACAGGGGGCTCGGGGCTACACCTTC.

This chain connects TRBV24-1 to TRBJ2-1; TRBD2 might be the D (6 bases). The CDR3 loop spans 13 amino acids. Germline lookup yields CDR1 KGHDR and CDR2 SFDVKD. Trimming removed 9 bases at V and 2 bases at J, with 10 bases between. CDR3 in DNA: TGTGCCACCGCGGGGAGCACCTACAATGAGCAGTTCTTC. Translation: CATAGSTYNEQFF.

Only a few counts were recorded for this clone. This chain joins TRBV11-3 and TRBJ2-3, with 14 bases matching TRBD2. V gave up 3 bases and J gave up 3 bases; unmatched junction bases: 5. Germline values: CDR1 SGHNT, CDR2 YENEEA. CDR3 length equals 17 residues. DNA for the CDR3: TGTGCCAGCAGCTTGGGGACTAGCGGGGGAGGGACAGATACGCAGTATTTT. It codes for CASSLGTSGGGTDTQYF.

This clone was seen once. This chain links TRBV4-1 with TRBJ1-2; TRBD1 matches at 8 bases. This CDR3 is 15 amino acids long. Unmatched junction bases numbered 4, after V lost 0 bases and J lost 4 bases. Germline V gene sequence: CDR1 MGHRA, CDR2 YSYEKL. This CDR3 reads CASSQDHGQGYGYTF. The CDR3 nucleotides are TGCGCCAGCAGCCAAGATCATGGACAGGGCTATGGCTACACCTTC.

The chain combines TRBV7-9 with TRBJ1-1; 7 nucleotides match TRBD1. CDR1 is SEHNR, CDR2 FQNEAQ, per germline (reference sequence). The CDR3 has 15 residues. The V segment lost 5 bases and the J segment 0 bases; nucleotides outside the gene matches: 6. For the CDR3, the DNA is TGTGCCAGCAGCCAGCGACAGGGTGTGAACACTGAAGCTTTCTTT. This translates into CASSQRQGVNTEAFF.

The chain is built from TRBV28 and TRBJ1-1; the D is unclear. The CDR3 spans 13 residues. Germline CDR1 MDHEN, CDR2 SYDVKM. V lost 8 bases to trimming and J lost 6 bases, with 16 bases between them. The chain's CDR3 is CASGLFSDSEAFF. CDR3 in DNA: TGTGCCAGCGGGTTGTTTTCAGACTCTGAAGCTTTCTTT.

The table lists this clone with a few counts. The gene calls are TRBV28 and TRBJ1-4, with D unresolved. The CDR3 is 12 amino acids. The V gene lost 4 bases and the J gene lost 12 bases, with 12 bases spanning the gap. The germline CDR1 and CDR2 sequences are MDHEN and SYDVKM. CDR3 DNA sequence: TGTGCCAGCAGTTATCTGGGAGAGGAACTGTTTTTT. The encoded protein is CASSYLGEELFF.

The gene calls are TRBV3-1 (or the pseudogene TRBV3-2) and TRBJ2-5; 12 positions match TRBD2. Trimming at V came to 5 bases and at J to 0 bases, leaving 1 base not matched to a gene. This CDR3 has 15 amino acids. CDR1 and CDR2 from the germline V gene are LGHDT and YNNKEL (reference sequence). The CDR3 coding sequence is TGTGCCAGCAGCAGGACTAGCGGGGACCAAGAGACCCAGTACTTC. Residues: CASSRTSGDQETQYF.

With respect to this clone: Other DNA sequences from this sample encode an identical CDR3 as well. The chain joins TRBV19 to TRBJ2-7, with D possibly being TRBD1 (5 bases). V lost 1 base and J lost 1, with 11 bases in between. This CDR3 has 15 amino acids. Germline-derived CDR1 and CDR2 are LNHDA and SQIVND (reference sequence). The CDR3 DNA follows: TGTGCCAGTAGTATAGGTGCAGGGCCATCCTACGAGCAGTACTTC. This sequence encodes CASSIGAGPSYEQYF. Full variable domain (remainder filled in from reference TRBV19 and TRBJ2-7): DGGITQSPKYLFRKEGQNVTLSCEQNLNHDAMYWYRQDPGQGLRLIYYSQIVNDFQKGDIAEGYSVSREKKESFPLTVTSAQKNPTAFYLCASSIGAGPSYEQYFGPGTRLTVT.

The V call is TRBV11-2, the J call TRBJ2-1; TRBD1 aligns across 7 bases. The CDR3 has 16 amino acids. V gave up 7 bases and J gave up 0 bases; unmatched junction bases: 9. Germline CDR1 and CDR2: SGHAT and FQNNGV. The CDR3 loop is CASIRTGLGSYNEQFF. In nucleotides, the CDR3 is TGTGCCAGCATACGGACAGGCTTGGGCTCCTACAATGAGCAGTTCTTC. The full variable domain, with the rest looked up from reference TRBV11-2 and TRBJ2-1, is EAGVAQSPRYKIIEKRQSVAFWCNPISGHATLYWYQQILGQGPKLLIQFQNNGVVDDSQLPKDRFSAERLKGVDSTLKIQPAKLEDSAVYLCASIRTGLGSYNEQFFGPGTRLTVL.

The chain recombines TRBV5-1 with TRBJ2-7; the match to TRBD2 covers 8 bases. With 4 bases clipped from V and 3 bases from J, the junction kept 6 bases outside the gene matches. There are 14 residues in the CDR3. Per the germline V gene, CDR1 is SGHRS and CDR2 is YFSETQ. The CDR3 loop is CASSPGTSFYEQYF. As DNA, the CDR3 is TGCGCCAGCAGCCCTGGGACTAGTTTCTACGAGCAGTACTTC. Using reference TRBV5-1 and TRBJ2-7 for the parts outside the CDR3, the full variable domain is KAGVTQTPRYLIKTRGQQVTLSCSPISGHRSVSWYQQTPGQGLQFLFEYFSETQRNKGNFPGRFSGRQFSNSRSEMNVSTLELGDSALYLCASSPGTSFYEQYFGPGTRLTVT.

This clone was seen only a few times. The rearrangement links TRBV7-9 to TRBJ2-5; 12 bases map to TRBD2. Germline V gene sequence: CDR1 SEHNR, CDR2 FQNEAQ (reference sequence). The V gene end was trimmed by 5 bases and the J gene end by 3 bases; junction bases not matched to a gene: 4. This CDR3 is built from 15 residues. DNA of the CDR3: TGTGCCAGCAGCCTGACTAGCGGGGGAGAAGAGACCCAGTACTTC. It yields the protein CASSLTSGGEETQYF.

The rearrangement joins TRBV9 to TRBJ2-3; 11 bases align to TRBD2. Germline loops: CDR1 SGDLS, CDR2 YYNGEE. V lost 3 bases to trimming and J lost 7 bases; unmatched junction nucleotides: 10. This CDR3 spans 16 amino acids. As DNA, the CDR3 is TGTGCCAGCAGCGAGTTTAGCGGGGGGGCCTTATATACGCAGTATTTT. It yields the protein CASSEFSGGALYTQYF.

This sequence joins TRBV10-1 and TRBJ2-3; 8 bases agree with TRBD2. The CDR3 sequence is 16 residues long. Germline V gene data show CDR1 as WNHNN and CDR2 as SYGVQD (reference sequence). The V gene end was trimmed by 3 bases and the J gene end by 2 bases; junction bases not matched to a gene: 7. In DNA form, the CDR3 reads TGCGCCAGCAGTGATTCGGGGGGGGTTAACACAGATACGCAGTATTTT. It specifies CASSDSGGVNTDTQYF.

This sequence joins TRBV6-5 and TRBJ1-2; D call uncertain. The length of the CDR3 is 12 residues. Germline V CDR1 and CDR2: MNHEY, SVGAGI. Trimming cost V 6 bases and J 0 bases, with 5 bases left between them. CDR3 sequence: CASSGSNYGYTF. The DNA for the CDR3 is TGTGCCAGCAGCGGTTCTAACTATGGCTACACCTTC.

V and J are TRBV6-2 or TRBV6-3 and TRBJ1-2; TRBD1 matches at 11 bases. CDR3 length equals 15 residues. Per germline, CDR1 MNHEY and CDR2 SVGEGT. V trimming: 4 bases; J trimming: 4 bases; junction bases outside the gene matches: 5. CDR3 amino acids: CASSSDRGLIYGYTF. CDR3 coding DNA: TGTGCCAGCAGTTCGGACAGGGGGCTGATCTATGGCTACACCTTC.

This chain joins TRBV3-1 (or the pseudogene TRBV3-2) and TRBJ2-3, with D perhaps TRBD2 (6 bases). Germline V CDR1 and CDR2: LGHDT, YNNKEL (reference sequence). This CDR3 comprises 15 residues. V shed 3 bases and J shed 2 bases, with 12 bases lying between them. Written as DNA, the CDR3 is TGTGCCAGCAGCCACCTGTCGGGACTCACAGATACGCAGTATTTT. This sequence encodes CASSHLSGLTDTQYF.

The rearrangement links TRBV5-6 to TRBJ2-3, with 7 positions matching TRBD1. In germline, CDR1 is SGHDT, CDR2 YYEEEE. The CDR3 is 14 residues long. Unmatched junction bases numbered 8, after V lost 4 bases and J lost 6 bases. CDR3 coding DNA: TGTGCCAGCAGCCTGACAGGGTTCGCGGATACGCAGTATTTT. Amino acid sequence: CASSLTGFADTQYF.

A single count supports this clone. This chain connects TRBV11-2 to TRBJ2-2; D remains ambiguous. Germline V CDR1 and CDR2: SGHAT, FQNNGV. V was cut by 3 bases and J by 4 bases, with 6 bases left in between. The CDR3 contains 13 residues. CDR3 loop: CASSLSGTGELFF. The DNA of the CDR3 is TGTGCCAGCAGCTTGAGTGGCACCGGGGAGCTGTTTTTT.

The rearrangement links TRBV18 to TRBJ2-7, with 8 bases fitting TRBD1. Unmatched junction bases numbered 2, after V lost 1 base and J lost 3 bases. This CDR3 is 14 amino acids long. Germline-derived CDR1 and CDR2 are KGHSH and LQKENI. This CDR3 is CASSPRTGNYEQYF. DNA of the CDR3: TGTGCCAGCTCACCACGGACAGGGAACTACGAGCAGTACTTC.

The rearrangement joins TRBV5-1 to TRBJ1-1, with no clear D. Germline V gives CDR1 SGHRS, CDR2 YFSETQ. Trimming removed 4 bases at V and 4 bases at J, with 11 bases between. This CDR3 is 13 amino acids long. The CDR3 loop reads CASSTGLTTEAFF. CDR3 DNA sequence: TGCGCCAGCAGCACCGGACTGACCACTGAAGCTTTCTTT.

The genes are TRBV5-4 and TRBJ2-3, with D perhaps TRBD1 (6 bases). Germline loops: CDR1 SGHNT, CDR2 YYREEE (reference sequence). Trimming removed 4 bases at V and 3 bases at J, with 9 bases between. The CDR3 is made up of 13 amino acids. Written as DNA, the CDR3 is TGTGCCAGCAGCGGGACAAGAACAGATACGCAGTATTTT. Translation gives CASSGTRTDTQYF.